What follows are 20 T cell receptor beta chains derived from one specimen sequenced in a study of STAT5B mutations in CD4+ large granular lymphocyte leukemia. The method was immunoSEQ multiplex PCR; TCRdb's version includes in-frame clones alone and lacks a portion of them. In the table there are 25,000 to 35,000 clones, 78% of which are singletons. Material: CD4+ T cells from blood buffy coats. These receptors were obtained from a human donor in good health.

This chain connects TRBV4-3 to TRBJ2-7; perhaps TRBD1 as D (5 bases). The CDR3 length is 14 residues. Germline lookup yields CDR1 LGHNA and CDR2 YSLEER. The germline V and J ends were trimmed by 1 base and 6 bases, with 13 bases remaining between them. CDR3 loop: CASSQVGQGGEQYF. Written as DNA, the CDR3 is TGCGCCAGCAGCCAAGTTGGCCAGGGTGGCGAGCAGTACTTC.

The J gene is TRBJ1-6, the V gene TRBV7-2; 8 bases are shared with TRBD1. Germline V lookup: CDR1 SGHTA, CDR2 FQGNSA. The V and J ends lost 5 bases and 7 bases, in that order; junction bases with no gene match: 10. CDR3 length: 16 residues. Written as DNA, the CDR3 is TGTGCCAGCAGCACCCGGACAGGGAGGCACAATTCACCCCTCCACTTT. This translates into CASSTRTGRHNSPLHF.

V and J are TRBV30 and TRBJ2-5; possible D gene TRBD2, 6 bases. CDR1 is GTSNPN and CDR2 is SVGIG in the germline V gene (reference sequence). The V and J ends lost 0 bases and 4 bases respectively, with 21 bases between them. This CDR3 region has 17 residues. The CDR3 nucleotides read TGTGCCTGGAGTGTACTCGGGGAGGTAGGCAAGGGAGAGACCCAGTACTTC. It yields the protein CAWSVLGEVGKGETQYF.

The chain couples TRBV9 to TRBJ2-7, with 8 bases that match TRBD1. The CDR3 covers 14 residues. CDR1 and CDR2 (germline): SGDLS, YYNGEE. Trimming at V came to 4 bases and at J to 6 bases, leaving 9 bases not matched to a gene. The CDR3 reads CASSPLTGASEQYF. The DNA for the CDR3 is TGTGCCAGCAGCCCGTTGACAGGGGCGAGCGAGCAGTACTTC.

V is TRBV7-2 and J is TRBJ1-1; no clear D. With 10 bases removed from V and 11 bases from J, the gap between germline ends came to 23 bases. CDR1 and CDR2 (germline): SGHTA, FQGNSA. The CDR3 is 13 residues long. Written as DNA, the CDR3 is TGTGCCATCTATACCGAGGCTCCTATGAGGGCTTTCTTT. It codes for CAIYTEAPMRAFF.

The V gene is TRBV7-2, the J gene TRBJ2-5, with a possible D match to TRBD2 (5 bases). The J call may be mistaken, given a closer DNA end match to TRBJ2-7. Germline V lookup: CDR1 SGHTA, CDR2 FQGNSA. The CDR3 is made up of 15 amino acids. The CDR3 region has the DNA TGTGCCAGCAGCTTAACGAGCGGCGGCTCCTACGAGCAGTACTTC. Protein sequence: CASSLTSGGSYEQYF.

The chain couples TRBV6-5 to TRBJ2-5; 8 bases fit TRBD2. The trim removed 2 bases at V and 5 bases at J, leaving 7 bases unmatched. Germline CDR1 reads MNHEY; CDR2 reads SVGAGI. CDR3 length: 15 residues. The CDR3 region is CASSYGAGDGETQYF. CDR3 DNA: TGTGCCAGCAGTTACGGAGCGGGAGACGGGGAGACCCAGTACTTC.

The rearrangement links TRBV5-1 to TRBJ1-5, with 7 bases fitting TRBD1. Germline CDR1 SGHRS, CDR2 YFSETQ. The ends lost 3 bases at V and 9 bases at J; junction bases unmatched: 6. This CDR3 is 13 amino acids long. In DNA form, the CDR3 reads TGCGCCAGCAGCTACACAGGGGAAGGGCCCCAGCATTTT. Translation gives CASSYTGEGPQHF.

The chain employs TRBV19 and TRBJ2-7; D might be TRBD1 (6 bases). The V and J ends lost 5 bases and 2 bases respectively, with 13 bases between them. The CDR3 consists of 14 residues. The germline gives CDR1 LNHDA, CDR2 SQIVND (reference sequence). The CDR3 is CASSAGQRTYEQYF. CDR3 nucleotides: TGTGCCAGTAGTGCTGGACAGCGAACCTACGAGCAGTACTTC.

This clone was observed once. The rearrangement uses TRBV4-3 and TRBJ1-5; D not resolved. CDR1 and CDR2 (germline): LGHNA, YSLEER. Trimming removed 0 bases at V and 1 base at J, with 19 bases between. This CDR3 is 19 amino acids long. CDR3 sequence (DNA): TGCGCCAGCAGCCAAGATACGACGGCGGGAACCATAAGCAATCAGCCCCAGCATTTT. Protein: CASSQDTTAGTISNQPQHF.

This clone has just a few counts. The V call is TRBV7-2, the J call TRBJ2-2, with TRBD2 as a possible D gene (5 bases). This CDR3 has 16 amino acids. Trimming took 0 bases from V and 1 from J, leaving 9 bases between them. Germline assignment: CDR1 SGHTA and CDR2 FQGNSA. CDR3: CASSLAPGMNTGELFF. The CDR3 DNA is TGTGCCAGCAGCTTAGCTCCGGGGATGAACACCGGGGAGCTGTTTTTT.

J is TRBJ2-3 and V is TRBV29-1, with 11 nucleotides matching TRBD2. Germline CDR1 is SQVTM and CDR2 is ANQGSEA. This CDR3 has 15 residues. V was pared by 0 bases and J by 7 bases, with 6 bases of the junction left unmatched. CDR3 coding DNA: TGCAGCGTTGAAGAGGGCCTAGCGGGAGGAAATACGCAGTATTTT. Protein: CSVEEGLAGGNTQYF.

The chain couples TRBV11-2 to TRBJ2-1; 9 nucleotides align to TRBD1. Unmatched junction bases numbered 6, after V lost 5 bases and J lost 7 bases. CDR3 length equals 14 residues. Germline V gives CDR1 SGHAT, CDR2 FQNNGV. CDR3 sequence: CASSPQGAGNEQFF. CDR3 sequence (DNA): TGTGCCAGCAGCCCACAGGGGGCCGGGAATGAGCAGTTCTTC.

The chain has TRBV6-9 and TRBJ2-1; 14 bases match TRBD2. The V gene end was trimmed by 8 bases and the J gene end by 5 bases; junction bases not matched to a gene: 17. The CDR3 runs to 19 residues. Germline values: CDR1 MNHGY, CDR2 SVAAGI. The CDR3 DNA is TGTGCCAGCTATCCCCTGCTGAAGGGACTAGCGGGAGCGGACAATGAGCAGTTCTTC. This translates into CASYPLLKGLAGADNEQFF.

The chain joins TRBV21-1 to TRBJ1-2; the table's D gene call, TRBD1, was not cross checked with the DNA. TRBV21-1 is a pseudogene locus. This CDR3 is built from 16 residues. CDR3 amino acids: CASSRTVGGRGDGYTF. CDR3 nucleotides: TGTGCCAGCAGCCGAACCGTAGGGGGTAGGGGAGACGGCTACACCTTC.

This clone has a handful of counts. The chain links TRBV6-6 to TRBJ1-5; D is uncertain. The CDR3 totals 13 residues. The germline V and J ends were trimmed by 7 bases and 4 bases, with 11 bases remaining between them. Germline V gene sequence: CDR1 MNHNY, CDR2 SVGAGI (reference sequence). CDR3 sequence reads: CASTRQDNQPQHF. The DNA for the CDR3 is TGTGCCAGCACTCGCCAGGATAATCAGCCCCAGCATTTT.

This clone was recorded only once. The V and J genes are TRBV5-4 and TRBJ2-2; no definite D call. The CDR3 totals 14 residues. V was shortened by 4 bases and J by 7 bases, with 14 bases between the two germline ends. Germline assignment: CDR1 SGHNT and CDR2 YYREEE (reference sequence). CDR3 sequence (DNA): TGTGCCAGCAGCGCCGCAATTGGGGTCGGGGAGCTGTTTTTT. It yields the protein CASSAAIGVGELFF. Full variable domain (rest looked up from reference TRBV5-4 and TRBJ2-2): ETGVTQSPTHLIKTRGQQVTLRCSSQSGHNTVSWYQQALGQGPQFIFQYYREEENGRGNFPPRFSGLQFPNYSSELNVNALELDDSALYLCASSAAIGVGELFFGEGSRLTVL.

The gene calls are TRBV4-2 and TRBJ2-1; TRBD2 is a possible D gene (6 bases). Germline CDR1 reads LGHNA; CDR2 reads YNFKEQ. V dropped 7 bases and J dropped 1 base, with 14 bases sitting between them. The length of the CDR3 is 15 residues. The CDR3 DNA follows: TGTGCCAGCAAAGGGGACGGGAGATCCTACAATGAGCAGTTCTTC. It yields the protein CASKGDGRSYNEQFF.

V and J are TRBV7-9 and TRBJ1-4, with D possibly matching TRBD1 (5 bases). Germline values: CDR1 SEHNR, CDR2 FQNEAQ (reference sequence). V was clipped by 4 bases and J by 8 bases, with 17 bases between them. This CDR3 contains 15 residues. CDR3 DNA sequence: TGTGCCAGCAGCTACGGGAGGGGAGAGGGGGAAAAACTGTTTTTT. Its translation: CASSYGRGEGEKLFF. The whole variable domain, filled in from reference TRBV7-9 and TRBJ1-4, reads DTGVSQNPRHKITKRGQNVTFRCDPISEHNRLYWYRQTLGQGPEFLTYFQNEAQLEKSRLLSDRFSAERPKGSFSTLEIQRTEQGDSAMYLCASSYGRGEGEKLFFGSGTQLSVL.

The chain recombines TRBV19 with TRBJ2-5, with 7 bases lining up with TRBD2. J lost 5 bases, V lost 2 bases, and 8 bases had no gene match. The CDR3 loop spans 15 amino acids. Germline CDR1 reads LNHDA; CDR2 reads SQIVND (reference sequence). The CDR3 protein is CASSIRTRSGETQYF. The CDR3 region has the DNA TGTGCCAGTAGTATAAGGACTAGAAGTGGCGAGACCCAGTACTTC.